Given below is one T cell receptor beta chain in context. Its antigen remains unknown. The sample is drawn from a study of CD8 T cells in ankylosing spondylitis. Molecular-barcoded quantitative 5'-RACE produced these TCR beta libraries. TCRdb analysed the 5' RACE reads with MiXCR anew, one entry per CDR3 protein. The sample comprises around 25,000 distinct CDR3 sequences, about 17% of which are singletons, and 28% rests with the top ten. Study-wide findings and caveats: Disease-linked clones proved CD8+ and comparatively uncommon in peripheral blood. Certain motif variants had earlier been reported in reactive arthritis synovial fluid and blood. Within matched ankylosing spondylitis synovial fluid, disease-linked clones were reportedly significantly enriched.

The receptor was isolated from a male donor with ankylosing spondylitis or in good health (not recorded which). The source material was blood.

The CDR3 reads CASSSLAGGLANEQFF. CDR3 sequence (DNA): TGTGCCAGCAGTTCCTTAGCGGGGGGGCTGGCCAATGAGCAGTTCTTC. The chain combines TRBV28 with TRBJ2-1; TRBD2 aligns across 11 bases. The CDR3 extends over 16 amino acids. CDR1 and CDR2 (germline): MDHEN, SYDVKM. With V trimmed by 4 bases and J by 6 bases, 8 bases remained unmatched.